This is a list of T cell receptor beta chains from one sample in a study of tumor-infiltrating lymphocytes in primary liver carcinoma. TCRdb processed the multiplex PCR reads anew with MiXCR; each CDR3 protein has one entry. The table shows 330,000 or so distinct CDR3 sequences, with approximately 65% occurring only once. Material: peripheral blood. The receptor set was obtained from a man between 40 and 49 years old with primary liver carcinoma and hepatitis B virus infection. CDR3s include the opening cysteine and the closing phenylalanine or tryptophan. The D gene is left open where the match is weak. A row's size may be missing; if present it is once, few, many or a size class.

TRBJ1-1 15 TRBV4-2 - - TGTGCTAGCAGCCAGGCCCGGGGGGGAGGGACTGGAGCTTTCTTT CASSQARGGGTGAFF
TRBJ2-1 12 TRBV29-1 - many TGCAGCGTTGGCAGCCGCCTCAATGAGCAGTTCTTC CSVGSRLNEQFF
TRBJ2-1 18 TRBV4-1 TRBD2 many TGCGCCAGCAGCCAAGTCGATTTCGGGCTAGCGGTAAACAATGAGCAGTTCTTC CASSQVDFGLAVNNEQFF
TRBJ2-5 15 TRBV11-2 - - TGTGCCAGCAGCTCGCAACCGGGCTCACAAGAGACCCGGTACTTC CASSSQPGSQETRYF
TRBJ2-5 15 TRBV29-1 - - TGCAGCGTCCATCCCCATTCGACTAGACAAGAGACCCAGTACTTC CSVHPHSTRQETQYF
TRBJ2-2 13 TRBV11-3 - - TGTGTCAGCAGCGTAGCAGGGTCCGGGGAGCTGTTATTT CVSSVAGSGELLF
TRBJ2-1 14 TRBV6-2/TRBV6-3 - - TGTGCCAGCAGTTACTCGAAGAACATCAATGAGCAGTTCTTC CASSYSKNINEQFF
TRBJ2-7 13 TRBV6-5 - - TGTGCCAGCAGCCGCCCTCAGGGGAGCGAGCAGTACTTC CASSRPQGSEQYF
TRBJ2-2 16 TRBV6-5 TRBD2 many TGTGCCAGCAGTTACGGGGGGGATGCGTTCACCGGGGAGCTGTTTTTT CASSYGGDAFTGELFF
TRBJ2-2 15 TRBV4-1 - - TGCGCCAGCAGCCAACTTGGCGCGAACACCGGGGAGCTGTTTTTT CASSQLGANTGELFF
TRBJ2-1 13 TRBV14 - - TGTGCCAGTAGCTTCCGTACAGTGTGGGGGCAGTTCTTC CASSFRTVWGQFF